Each of the 5 T cell receptor beta chains below was sequenced from the same sample in a study of T cell responses to AZD1222 COVID-19 vaccine. Some clones are missing from TCRdb's copy, which holds only in-frame ones; the method was immunoSEQ multiplex PCR. In all, the sample yields about 140,000 clones. The specimen was peripheral blood. These receptors came from an adult in good health.

The V and J genes are TRBV30 and TRBJ2-3, with D unclear. Trimming removed 0 bases at V and 0 bases at J, with 13 bases between. The germline V gene has CDR1 GTSNPN and CDR2 SVGIG (reference sequence). CDR3 length equals 16 residues. CDR3 sequence (DNA): TGTGCCTGGAGTGTACTTGCCATCTCTAGCACAGATACGCAGTATTTT. Protein sequence: CAWSVLAISSTDTQYF.

V is TRBV19 and J is TRBJ2-4; D gene unclear. The CDR3 is 11 residues long. Trimming removed 6 bases at V and 8 bases at J, with 8 bases between. Germline V lookup: CDR1 LNHDA, CDR2 SQIVND (reference sequence). CDR3 nucleotides: TGTGCCAGTAGGTCGGTGGACATTCAGTACTTC. Protein product: CASRSVDIQYF.

CDR3 sequence: CASSQDPGGFGVISNQPQHF. In DNA form, the CDR3 reads TGTGCCAGCAGCCAAGATCCGGGGGGCTTCGGCGTAATTAGCAATCAGCCCCAGCATTTT. The chain carries TRBV4-2 and TRBJ1-5, with D possibly TRBD1 on 6 matching bases. The CDR3 length is 20 residues. V was shortened by 0 bases and J by 0 bases, with 21 bases between the two germline ends. Germline V lookup: CDR1 LGHNA, CDR2 YNFKEQ.

The rearrangement uses TRBV19 and TRBJ1-1; D is ambiguous. Trimming pared 0 bases from V and 4 bases from J, leaving 9 bases between. This CDR3 spans 14 amino acids. The V gene's germline CDR1 is LNHDA and CDR2 SQIVND (reference sequence). The CDR3 sequence: CASSIDGRGTEAFF. The CDR3, as DNA: TGTGCCAGTAGTATAGATGGTCGGGGCACTGAAGCTTTCTTT. Filled out from reference TRBV19 and TRBJ1-1, the complete variable domain reads DGGITQSPKYLFRKEGQNVTLSCEQNLNHDAMYWYRQDPGQGLRLIYYSQIVNDFQKGDIAEGYSVSREKKESFPLTVTSAQKNPTAFYLCASSIDGRGTEAFFGQGTRLTVV.

V and J are TRBV7-9 and TRBJ1-4; D possibly corresponds to TRBD1 (6 bases). The length of the CDR3 is 16 residues. V shed 5 bases and J shed 8 bases, with 21 bases lying between them. Germline V lookup: CDR1 SEHNR, CDR2 FQNEAQ (reference sequence). The CDR3 nucleotides read TGTGCCAGCAGCGCCCGAGGTGGGGGCCGAGGGGAAAAACTGTTTTTT. It translates to CASSARGGGRGEKLFF.